This T cell receptor (beta chain) came from a study of T cell responses to AZD1222 COVID-19 vaccine. Here immunoSEQ multiplex PCR was the method, and the copy in TCRdb shows in-frame clones only, minus some. The data show around 99,000 clones, over 85% seen once. Trimming left V 7 bases short and J 6 bases short, with 12 bases between. The CDR3 length is 13 residues. Germline V gene sequence: CDR1 SNHLY, CDR2 FYNNEI. The chain couples TRBV2 to TRBJ2-2; the D gene is possibly TRBD1 (5 bases). The source material was peripheral blood, sampled on day 0 of AZD1222 vaccination. The sequence was collected from an adult in good health. The CDR3 is CASKVGRSGELFF. As DNA, the CDR3 is TGTGCCAGCAAGGTGGGGCGGTCCGGGGAGCTGTTTTTT.